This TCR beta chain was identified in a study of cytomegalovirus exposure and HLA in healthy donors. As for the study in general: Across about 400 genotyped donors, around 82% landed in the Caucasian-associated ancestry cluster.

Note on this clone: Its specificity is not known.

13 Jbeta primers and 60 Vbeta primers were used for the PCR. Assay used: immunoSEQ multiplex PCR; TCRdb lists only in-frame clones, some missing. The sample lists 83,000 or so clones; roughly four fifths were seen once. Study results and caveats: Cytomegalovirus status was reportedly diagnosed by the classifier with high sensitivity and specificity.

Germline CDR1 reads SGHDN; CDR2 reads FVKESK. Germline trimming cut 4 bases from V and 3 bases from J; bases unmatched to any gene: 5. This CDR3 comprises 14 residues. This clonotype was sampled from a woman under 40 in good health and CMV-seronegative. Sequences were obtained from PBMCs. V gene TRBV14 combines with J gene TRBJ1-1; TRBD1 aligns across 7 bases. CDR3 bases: TGTGCCAGCAGCCCCTTTGACAGGGACACTGAAGCTTTCTTT. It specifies CASSPFDRDTEAFF.